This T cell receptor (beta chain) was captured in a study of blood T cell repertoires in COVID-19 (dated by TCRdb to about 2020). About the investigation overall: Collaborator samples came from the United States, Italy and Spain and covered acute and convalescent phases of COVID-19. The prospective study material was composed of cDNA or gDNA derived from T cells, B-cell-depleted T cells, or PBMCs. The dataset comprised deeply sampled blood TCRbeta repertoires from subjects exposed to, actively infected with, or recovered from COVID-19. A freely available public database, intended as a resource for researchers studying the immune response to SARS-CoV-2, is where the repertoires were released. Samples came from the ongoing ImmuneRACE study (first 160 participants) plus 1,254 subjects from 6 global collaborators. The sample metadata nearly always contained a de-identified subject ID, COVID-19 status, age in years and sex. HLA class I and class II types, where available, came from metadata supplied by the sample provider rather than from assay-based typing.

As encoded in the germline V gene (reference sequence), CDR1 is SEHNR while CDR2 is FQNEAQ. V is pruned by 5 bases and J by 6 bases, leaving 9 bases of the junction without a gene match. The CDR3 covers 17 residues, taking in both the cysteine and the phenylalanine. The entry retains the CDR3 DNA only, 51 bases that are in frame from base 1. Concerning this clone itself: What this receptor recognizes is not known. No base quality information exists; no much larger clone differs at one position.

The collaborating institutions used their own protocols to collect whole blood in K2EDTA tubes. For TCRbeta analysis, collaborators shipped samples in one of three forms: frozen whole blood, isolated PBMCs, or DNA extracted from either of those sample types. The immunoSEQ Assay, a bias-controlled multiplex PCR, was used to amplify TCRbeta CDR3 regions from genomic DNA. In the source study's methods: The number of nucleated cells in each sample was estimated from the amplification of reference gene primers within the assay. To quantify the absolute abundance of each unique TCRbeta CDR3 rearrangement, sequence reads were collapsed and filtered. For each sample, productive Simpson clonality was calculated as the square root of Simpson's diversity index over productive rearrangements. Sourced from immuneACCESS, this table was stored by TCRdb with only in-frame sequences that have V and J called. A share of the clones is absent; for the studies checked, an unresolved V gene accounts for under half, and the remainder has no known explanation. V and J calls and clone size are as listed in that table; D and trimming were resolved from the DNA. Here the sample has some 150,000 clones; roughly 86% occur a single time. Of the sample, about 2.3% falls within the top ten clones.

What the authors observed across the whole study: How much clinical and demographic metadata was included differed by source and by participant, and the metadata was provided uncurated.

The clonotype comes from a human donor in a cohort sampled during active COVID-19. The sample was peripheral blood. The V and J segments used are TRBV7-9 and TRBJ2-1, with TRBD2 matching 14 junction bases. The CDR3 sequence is CASSITTGTSGSNEQFF. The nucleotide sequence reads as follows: TGTGCCAGCAGCATAACCACCGGGACTAGCGGGAGCAATGAGCAGTTCTTC. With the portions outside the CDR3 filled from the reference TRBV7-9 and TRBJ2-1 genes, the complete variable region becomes DTGVSQNPRHKITKRGQNVTFRCDPISEHNRLYWYRQTLGQGPEFLTYFQNEAQLEKSRLLSDRFSAERPKGSFSTLEIQRTEQGDSAMYLCASSITTGTSGSNEQFFGPGTRLTVL.